Listed below are T cell receptor beta chains from one sample, sequenced in a study of Ad26.COV2.S vaccination and SARS-CoV-2 variants. Sequencing was performed with immunoSEQ multiplex PCR; in TCRdb, only in-frame clones are kept and a portion is missing. Among some 410,000 clones listed, 92% were seen once. The sequencing here drew on peripheral blood, taken in a trial of Ad26.COV2.S vaccine versus placebo. These TCRs come from a person aged 18-60 years who received the Ad26.COV2.S COVID-19 vaccine or a placebo. Each CDR3 is given without its conserved first and last residue. Each record gives: CDR3 protein, D gene, V gene, J gene. A D gene is named only where the DNA matches it firmly.

AISEFETSGQETQY	TRBD2	TRBV10-3	TRBJ2-5
ASSWGRVNTEAF	.	TRBV6-5	TRBJ1-1
ASRGLYYNEQF	.	TRBV6-5	TRBJ2-1
ASSLGGSRNTIY	.	TRBV5-5	TRBJ1-3
ASSYSFGNTEAF	.	TRBV6-2/TRBV6-3	TRBJ1-1
ASSEGVSYEQY	.	TRBV5-1	TRBJ2-7
ASSPEGAPWTEAF	TRBD1	TRBV7-9	TRBJ1-1
ASSPPAGTAFTEQF	TRBD1	TRBV5-1	TRBJ2-1
ASSTTGDRSSQH	.	TRBV19	TRBJ1-5
ASSVGPPGEQY	.	TRBV9	TRBJ2-7
ASSPLGVDEQY	.	TRBV9	TRBJ2-7